Many counts were recorded for the clone carrying this T cell receptor beta chain. The antigen remains undetermined. This sample was included in a study of regulatory T cells in long-lasting Graves disease. Study results and limitations: Persistent-disease Graves' patients showed less TCR diversity than new cases. TRBV28 was favored in persistent disease, as were TRBJ1-2 and TRBJ2-5.

This CDR3 contains 12 residues. With 6 bases removed from V and 9 bases from J, the gap between germline ends came to 9 bases. According to the study, TCR beta libraries were built with iRepertoire HTBI primers and CDR3-region Arm-PCR. TCRdb called the multiplex PCR reads again in MiXCR, with one record for every CDR3 protein. The table records about 460,000 distinct CDR3 sequences, 22% of them present only once. This sample's time point: persistent/refractory GD, antithyroid drugs over 5 years with positive TRAb. From RNA extracted from PBMCs, the TCR library was made. The TCR originated in a female donor with Graves disease. The genes are TRBV12-3 or TRBV12-4 and TRBJ1-6, with D possibly matching TRBD1 (5 bases). The sample consisted of peripheral blood mononuclear cells (PBMCs), taken when the disease was refractory, from a patient treated with antithyroid drugs. The CDR3 reads CASREGTSPLHF. DNA for the CDR3: TGTGCCAGCAGGGAGGGGACTTCACCCCTCCACTTT.